In this sample, the clone carrying this TCR beta chain turned up many times. Its antigen remains unidentified. TCRdb redid the calling of the 5' RACE reads with MiXCR, one entry per CDR3 protein. Of 500,000 to 650,000 distinct CDR3 sequences in the sample, 9% to 15% were seen once. The germline V gene has CDR1 SGHRS and CDR2 YFSETQ. The CDR3 spans 14 residues. V gave up 0 bases and J gave up 3 bases, with 7 bases separating them. The sample is drawn from a study of T cells after yellow fever vaccination. General observations from the study: Most primary-vaccination clones recurred post-booster (roughly 97% CD4, just over 85% CD8).

The source is a man in his thirties or forties who received the YFV17D yellow fever vaccine. V is TRBV5-1 and J is TRBJ2-1; D might be TRBD1 or TRBD2, each matching 5 bases. This specimen consisted of PBMCs, obtained on the day of the yellow fever booster vaccination. DNA of the CDR3: TGCGCCAGCAGCTTGGGGGGGATCTACAATGAGCAGTTCTTC. It specifies CASSLGGIYNEQFF.